This T cell receptor beta chain is drawn from a study of PD-1 blockade in classical Hodgkin lymphoma. As concerns this clone: As yet, its antigen is unknown.

Produced via immunoSEQ multiplex PCR; TCRdb's table is partial and in-frame only. The sample has 95,000 to 120,000 clones; roughly nine tenths are singletons. In every patient, relapse followed autologous stem cell transplantation, while exposure to brentuximab vedotin differed. The CDR3 consists of 15 residues. The germline CDR1 and CDR2 sequences are SGDLS and YYNGEE. Trimming shortened V by 0 bases and J by 0 bases, and 10 bases separated the two germline ends. Findings of the study overall: The study found that TCR diversity rose significantly by C4D1 in CD4+ but not CD8+ cells. Excluded were patients who started nivolumab under 1 year after ASCT, a group that had lower diversity.

The sequenced sample was peripheral blood mononuclear cells (PBMCs), obtained before the second cycle of nivolumab. The gene calls are TRBV9 and TRBJ2-7; D not certain. The sequence was collected from a human donor with classical Hodgkin lymphoma. Written as DNA, the CDR3 is TGTGCCAGCAGCGTAGACTATTCGATCTCCTACGAGCAGTACTTC. It encodes CASSVDYSISYEQYF.